Here is one T cell receptor beta chain with its context. The antigen is not known. These data are taken from a study of breast tumors, draining lymph nodes, adjacent tissues. The study's findings and limits: The data were judged consistent with most tumor T cells coming from lymph node and expanding in tumor. Compared with basal-like, luminal-like tumors shared significantly more repertoire with nontumor tissue.

Samples came from axillary lymph nodes draining the breast cancer. TCRdb reanalysed the multiplex PCR reads using MiXCR and keeps one entry per CDR3 protein. The table has about 180,000 distinct CDR3 sequences, approximately 33% seen once. The CDR3 has 13 amino acids. V lost 5 bases and J 9 bases, leaving 16 bases between the germline ends. Germline V gene lookup returns CDR1 SGHTA and CDR2 FQGTGA. The sequence was collected from a female donor with breast cancer. Some clones in this sample may be carry-over from other donors' samples. The rearrangement uses TRBV7-3 and TRBJ2-5; tentatively, D is TRBD1 or TRBD2 (5 bases each). What was sequenced was axillary lymph node tissue. The CDR3 reads CASSQDRDQPQYF. CDR3 coding DNA: TGTGCCAGCAGCCAGGATCGGGACCAGCCCCAGTACTTC.